This T cell receptor beta chain was profiled in a study of T cells in Graves' hyperthyroidism and ophthalmopathy. Worth noting for this clonotype: Its ends do not fully match the called genes, so a read error is possible.

Each patient was aged 18 to 65 and had newly diagnosed hyperthyroidism of under 2 months' duration. The CDR3 regions of TCR beta were amplified from RNA transcripts. First-round RT-PCR targeting the TCR CDR3 was performed with the HTBI primer set. TCRdb re-called the multiplex PCR reads through MiXCR, storing one row per CDR3 protein. The data hold roughly 170,000 distinct CDR3 sequences, with about 9.4% observed a single time. In germline, CDR1 is SGHAT, CDR2 FQDESV (reference sequence). This CDR3 has 13 residues. This clonotype originated in a woman aged 18 to 35 with Graves' hyperthyroidism that later progressed to Graves' ophthalmopathy. The rearrangement links TRBV11-1 to TRBJ2-1; possibly TRBD2 for D (6 bases). The sequenced sample was blood. Written as DNA, the CDR3 is TGCGCCAGCAGCTTATCGAGGGACGGGAGGCAGTTCTTC. Amino acids: CASSLSRDGRQFF.